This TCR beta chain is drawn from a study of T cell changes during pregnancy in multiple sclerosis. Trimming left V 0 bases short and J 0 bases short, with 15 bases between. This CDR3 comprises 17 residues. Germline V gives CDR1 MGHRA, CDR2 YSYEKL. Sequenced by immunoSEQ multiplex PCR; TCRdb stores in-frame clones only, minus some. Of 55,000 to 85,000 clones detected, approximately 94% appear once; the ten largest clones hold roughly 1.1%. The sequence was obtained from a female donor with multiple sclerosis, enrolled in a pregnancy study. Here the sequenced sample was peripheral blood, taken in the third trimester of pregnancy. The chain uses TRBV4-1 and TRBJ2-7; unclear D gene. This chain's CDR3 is CASSQESVGTGSYEQYF. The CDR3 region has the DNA TGCGCCAGCAGCCAAGAATCTGTTGGAACGGGCTCCTACGAGCAGTACTTC.